This TCR beta chain came from a study of cytomegalovirus exposure and HLA in healthy donors. General study results and limits: In a later analysis, at a false discovery rate of 0.05, 17,000 or so TCR beta sequences matched HLA alleles. In a later analysis, a missense DCLRE1C variant was linked to TCR beta V- and J-gene trimming.

V shed 6 bases and J shed 2 bases, with 13 bases lying between them. Germline V gene data show CDR1 as MDHEN and CDR2 as SYDVKM. The CDR3 length is 14 residues. With regard to this clone: What it binds is unknown.

60 Vbeta and 13 Jbeta primers were used in PCR. Method: immunoSEQ multiplex PCR; TCRdb's copy keeps in-frame clones and lacks some. Counted here are about 150,000 clones, 70% to 80% occurring once; the ten biggest clones make up 3.5% to 4.5%. The J gene is TRBJ1-1, the V gene TRBV28; TRBD1 might be the D (6 bases). This receptor was obtained from a human donor in good health. The specimen was PBMCs. This chain's CDR3 is CASRRPGVNTEAFF. Written as DNA, the CDR3 is TGTGCCAGCAGGCGTCCAGGGGTTAACACTGAAGCTTTCTTT.